A selection of T cell receptor beta chains follows, all from one sample in a study of blood T cell repertoires in COVID-19. Here immunoSEQ multiplex PCR was the method, and the copy in TCRdb shows in-frame clones only, minus some. This sample has roughly 90,000 clones, with 70% to 90% found just once. Material: peripheral blood. These receptors all stem from a human donor in a cohort sampled during active COVID-19. Both conserved end residues are part of each CDR3. D genes are given only for firm matches. For some rows the clone size is stated as once, few or many, or as a class when expanded; others skip it.

D gene: NA
J gene: TRBJ1-1
V gene: TRBV3-1/TRBV3-2
clone size: NA
CDR3 DNA: TGTGCCAGCAGCCCGACACTGCGAGCCATGAACACTGAAGCTTTCTTT
CDR3 protein: CASSPTLRAMNTEAFF

D gene: NA
J gene: TRBJ2-4
V gene: TRBV7-2
clone size: NA
CDR3 DNA: TGTGCCAGCAGCTCGGGCCCAGGGTCGGAAAACATTCAGTACTTC
CDR3 protein: CASSSGPGSENIQYF

D gene: NA
J gene: TRBJ2-3
V gene: TRBV6-2/TRBV6-3
clone size: NA
CDR3 DNA: TGTGCCAGCAGTTCGCCTACAGGGTTAGAAACGCAGTATTTT
CDR3 protein: CASSSPTGLETQYF

D gene: NA
J gene: TRBJ1-5
V gene: TRBV7-9
clone size: NA
CDR3 DNA: TGTGCCAGCAGGGGGGCAGACCTAGACAGCAATCAGCCCCAGCATTTT
CDR3 protein: CASRGADLDSNQPQHF

D gene: NA
J gene: TRBJ2-7
V gene: TRBV28
clone size: NA
CDR3 DNA: TGTGCCAGCAGCCCCAACTGGGACTGGGTGGGCTACGAGCAGTACTTC
CDR3 protein: CASSPNWDWVGYEQYF

D gene: NA
J gene: TRBJ2-3
V gene: TRBV21-1
clone size: NA
CDR3 DNA: TGTGCCAGCACCTTGGGCCCAGGGCGGAGACCCACAGATACGCAGTATTTT
CDR3 protein: CASTLGPGRRPTDTQYF

D gene: TRBD2
J gene: TRBJ2-5
V gene: TRBV24-1
clone size: once
CDR3 DNA: TGTGCCACCAGTGATACCGGGACTAGCGGCCAAGAGACCCAGTACTTC
CDR3 protein: CATSDTGTSGQETQYF

D gene: NA
J gene: TRBJ1-2
V gene: TRBV4-3
clone size: NA
CDR3 DNA: TGCGCCAGCAGCCAAGATCGCGGGTCGTGGTATGGCTACACCTTC
CDR3 protein: CASSQDRGSWYGYTF

D gene: NA
J gene: TRBJ1-4
V gene: TRBV25-1
clone size: NA
CDR3 DNA: TGTGCCAGCAGTGAATTCCGCGGGGCAACTAATGAAAAACTGTTTTTT
CDR3 protein: CASSEFRGATNEKLFF

D gene: TRBD1
J gene: TRBJ1-2
V gene: TRBV5-1
clone size: few
CDR3 DNA: TGCGCCAGCAGCCTCCAGGGACAGGGGGCTGAAGGTGGCTACACCTTC
CDR3 protein: CASSLQGQGAEGGYTF

D gene: NA
J gene: TRBJ1-4
V gene: TRBV5-5
clone size: NA
CDR3 DNA: TGTGCCAGCAGCTCCCAGGGCCCTGAAAAACTGTTTTTT
CDR3 protein: CASSSQGPEKLFF

D gene: NA
J gene: TRBJ2-3
V gene: TRBV5-1
clone size: NA
CDR3 DNA: TGCGCCAGCAGCTTGGGTCACAGGGTAATGGTGGAAACAGATACGCAGTATTTT
CDR3 protein: CASSLGHRVMVETDTQYF

D gene: NA
J gene: TRBJ2-2
V gene: TRBV3-1/TRBV3-2
clone size: NA
CDR3 DNA: TGTGCCAGCAGCCAAGATGCGGGGTGGGGCGGGGAGCTGTTTTTT
CDR3 protein: CASSQDAGWGGELFF

D gene: NA
J gene: TRBJ1-1
V gene: TRBV19
clone size: NA
CDR3 DNA: TGTGCCAGCTCCAAGCCGAGAGTTCCCCTGACTGAAGCTTTCTTT
CDR3 protein: CASSKPRVPLTEAFF

D gene: NA
J gene: TRBJ2-2
V gene: TRBV9
clone size: NA
CDR3 DNA: TGTGCCAGCAGCCCCAGGACATTCACCGGGGAGCTGTTTTTT
CDR3 protein: CASSPRTFTGELFF

D gene: TRBD2
J gene: TRBJ2-4
V gene: TRBV25-1
clone size: NA
CDR3 DNA: TGTGCCAGCAGCGACGCGGGGGGGAGGTCCAAAAACATTCAGTACTTC
CDR3 protein: CASSDAGGRSKNIQYF

D gene: NA
J gene: TRBJ2-1
V gene: TRBV18
clone size: once
CDR3 DNA: TGTGCCAGCTCACCGGCGGACAGAGCCGAGCAGTTCTTC
CDR3 protein: CASSPADRAEQFF

D gene: NA
J gene: TRBJ2-2
V gene: TRBV6-2/TRBV6-3
clone size: NA
CDR3 DNA: TGTGCCAGCAGTCCCAGTGCCGGGGAGCTGTTTTTT
CDR3 protein: CASSPSAGELFF

D gene: TRBD2
J gene: TRBJ2-7
V gene: TRBV4-2
clone size: NA
CDR3 DNA: TGTGCCAGCAGCCAGGGGAGGACTAGCGGTGCCGAGGAGCAGTACTTC
CDR3 protein: CASSQGRTSGAEEQYF

D gene: TRBD1
J gene: TRBJ2-7
V gene: TRBV6-5
clone size: NA
CDR3 DNA: TGTGCCAGCAGTTACTCGGACAGGGGAGGGTACGAGCAGTACTTC
CDR3 protein: CASSYSDRGGYEQYF

D gene: TRBD2
J gene: TRBJ2-1
V gene: TRBV4-1
clone size: NA
CDR3 DNA: TGCGCCAGCAGCCGGGGGACTAGCGGGGACTTTGAGCAGTTCTTC
CDR3 protein: CASSRGTSGDFEQFF

D gene: NA
J gene: TRBJ1-3
V gene: TRBV6-1
clone size: NA
CDR3 DNA: TGTGCCAGCAGTGAAGTGAGGGAGGCTGGAAACACCATATATTTT
CDR3 protein: CASSEVREAGNTIYF

D gene: TRBD1
J gene: TRBJ1-5
V gene: TRBV6-2/TRBV6-3
clone size: few
CDR3 DNA: TGTGCCAGCAGTTATCCCGGGACAGTAAATCAGCCCCAGCATTTT
CDR3 protein: CASSYPGTVNQPQHF

D gene: TRBD1
J gene: TRBJ1-1
V gene: TRBV5-4
clone size: few
CDR3 DNA: TGTGCCAGCAGCTGGGCAGGGGGTGGTGACACTGAAGCTTTCTTT
CDR3 protein: CASSWAGGGDTEAFF

D gene: NA
J gene: TRBJ1-1
V gene: TRBV5-1
clone size: NA
CDR3 DNA: TGCGCCAGCAGCTTATCTTCCGGGAACACTGAAGCTTTCTTT
CDR3 protein: CASSLSSGNTEAFF

D gene: NA
J gene: TRBJ2-7
V gene: TRBV20-1
clone size: NA
CDR3 DNA: TGCAGTGCTAGTGGATCGGGAGCCTACGAGCAGTACTTC
CDR3 protein: CSASGSGAYEQYF

D gene: TRBD1
J gene: TRBJ1-6
V gene: TRBV30
clone size: few
CDR3 DNA: TGTGCCTGGAGTCTAGGGGGCGCAAATTCACCCCTCCACTTT
CDR3 protein: CAWSLGGANSPLHF

D gene: NA
J gene: TRBJ2-7
V gene: TRBV5-6
clone size: NA
CDR3 DNA: TGTGCCAGCAGCTCGACTTCTTACGAGCAGTACTTC
CDR3 protein: CASSSTSYEQYF

D gene: NA
J gene: TRBJ1-2
V gene: TRBV9
clone size: NA
CDR3 DNA: TGTGCCAGCAGCGTAGGCAGTAACTATGGCTACACCTTC
CDR3 protein: CASSVGSNYGYTF

D gene: NA
J gene: TRBJ2-5
V gene: TRBV9
clone size: NA
CDR3 DNA: TGTGCCAGCAGCGTAGGGGCTGTGGGCGAAACCCAGTACTTC
CDR3 protein: CASSVGAVGETQYF